This T cell receptor beta chain was observed in a study of T cells after yellow fever vaccination. A single record per CDR3 protein comes from TCRdb applying MiXCR to the 5' RACE reads. The sample holds some 120,000 distinct CDR3 sequences, roughly 15% seen once. V lost 3 bases and J lost 7, with 15 bases in between. The CDR3 has 14 amino acids. Germline V lookup: CDR1 SGHTA, CDR2 FQGNSA. This rearrangement joins TRBV7-2 to TRBJ1-2; D is uncertain. Specimen: CD8+ T cells sorted from PBMCs, collected 5 days after the yellow fever booster vaccination. This receptor was taken from a man aged 18 to 30 who received the YFV17D yellow fever vaccine. CDR3 nucleotide sequence: TGTGCCAGCAGCTTTATAAAAGAGAACCCTGGCTACACCTTC. Translating gives CASSFIKENPGYTF.